This T cell receptor beta chain was sequenced for a study of T cells after somatic rescue of genetic block (dated by TCRdb to between 2020 and 2021). About the full investigation: What the study looked at was long-term robustness, specifically in a T-cell system that came about through somatic rescue of a genetic block in T-cell development.

This clone has more than one count but fewer than ten. Its binding antigen is unknown. Per-base quality was not reported, and no clone a single base away is much larger than it. Library preparation employed the immunoSEQ multiplex PCR assay. Drawn from immuneACCESS, this table holds only the in-frame rearrangements with V and J called that TCRdb kept. Clones are partly lost; checked studies trace under half to an unresolved V gene and leave the rest unexplained. The sample table records some 70,000 clones; just over 90% of these occur just once. The ten most abundant clones make up approximately 2.9% of the sample. The specimen sequenced was peripheral blood mononuclear cells (PBMCs). The clonotype originates from a man aged 25-40 years.

The nucleotide sequence reads as follows: TGTGCCAGTAGTACCCTCAGGGGGCGGGGTGAAAAACTGTTTTTT. Translated, it reads CASSTLRGRGEKLFF. The V and J segments used are TRBV19 and TRBJ1-4; 8 bases in between match TRBD1. The germline V gene (reference sequence) specifies LNHDA as CDR1 and SQIVND as CDR2. The CDR3 sequence holds 15 residues, the cysteine and phenylalanine included. Only the CDR3 DNA is retained, 45 bases long and in frame from the first base. Trimmed from V: 4 bases; trimmed from J: 7 bases; junction bases lacking a gene match: 8.